Listed below are T cell receptor beta chains from one sample, sequenced in a study of cytotoxic CD8 clonotypes in ibrutinib-treated CLL. Repertoires were generated with immunoSEQ multiplex PCR, while TCRdb's copy carries only in-frame clones and drops some. The sample contains around 140,000 clones, about 70% of which appear only once. This material consisted of PBMCs, taken after 24 months of ibrutinib treatment. The receptors were gathered from a human donor with chronic lymphocytic leukemia. The CDR3 runs from the conserved cysteine through the conserved F or W. Each record gives: CDR3 DNA, CDR3 protein, D gene, J gene, clone size, V gene. A D gene is named only where the DNA matches it firmly. Clone size is not always given. Where it is, it says once, few, many or a class for expanded clones.

CDR3 DNA: TGTGCCAGCAGTGAGGATTTGTTGCCCCAGCATTTT; CDR3 protein: CASSEDLLPQHF; D gene: .; J gene: TRBJ1-5; clone size: .; V gene: TRBV2
CDR3 DNA: TGTGCCAGCAGTTTTATAGGGGGCCCTGGGGCCAACGTCCTGACTTTC; CDR3 protein: CASSFIGGPGANVLTF; D gene: TRBD1; J gene: TRBJ2-6; clone size: many; V gene: TRBV11-2
CDR3 DNA: TGTGCCAGCAGCCAAGGGGGACTAGTCAATGAGCAGTTCTTC; CDR3 protein: CASSQGGLVNEQFF; D gene: TRBD2; J gene: TRBJ2-1; clone size: .; V gene: TRBV7-3
CDR3 DNA: TGCAGTGCCGCGGGGGAAACTGAAGCTTTCTTT; CDR3 protein: CSAAGETEAFF; D gene: .; J gene: TRBJ1-1; clone size: .; V gene: TRBV20-1
CDR3 DNA: TGTGCCAGCAGCCCACGGGACAGCCTGAACACTGAAGCTTTCTTT; CDR3 protein: CASSPRDSLNTEAFF; D gene: TRBD1; J gene: TRBJ1-1; clone size: .; V gene: TRBV7-9
CDR3 DNA: TGCGCCAGCAGCCAAGGATATGATACGCAGTATTTT; CDR3 protein: CASSQGYDTQYF; D gene: .; J gene: TRBJ2-3; clone size: .; V gene: TRBV4-3
CDR3 DNA: TGTGCCAGCAGTCTCCACCCGACCCTGAACACTGAAGCTTTCTTT; CDR3 protein: CASSLHPTLNTEAFF; D gene: .; J gene: TRBJ1-1; clone size: .; V gene: TRBV28
CDR3 DNA: TGTGCCAGCTCAGCGGAGCATAGCAATCAGCCCCAGCATTTT; CDR3 protein: CASSAEHSNQPQHF; D gene: .; J gene: TRBJ1-5; clone size: .; V gene: TRBV18
CDR3 DNA: TGTGCCAGCAGCCCAAGGGACGGCCGGAGTCAGCCCCAGCATTTT; CDR3 protein: CASSPRDGRSQPQHF; D gene: .; J gene: TRBJ1-5; clone size: .; V gene: TRBV9
CDR3 DNA: TGTGCCTGGACCTTGGGCTATGGCTACACCTTC; CDR3 protein: CAWTLGYGYTF; D gene: .; J gene: TRBJ1-2; clone size: .; V gene: TRBV30
CDR3 DNA: TGTGCCAGCAGCCCAAATCCCCTGGGAACCCAGTACTTC; CDR3 protein: CASSPNPLGTQYF; D gene: .; J gene: TRBJ2-5; clone size: .; V gene: TRBV7-3
CDR3 DNA: TGTGCCAGCAGCAATGTCCTTACCTACAGATACGAGCAGTACTTC; CDR3 protein: CASSNVLTYRYEQYF; D gene: .; J gene: TRBJ2-7; clone size: few; V gene: TRBV21-1
CDR3 DNA: TGCGCCAGCAGCTTGGTGGGGGCGCGAAATTCACCCCTCCACTTT; CDR3 protein: CASSLVGARNSPLHF; D gene: .; J gene: TRBJ1-6; clone size: .; V gene: TRBV5-1
CDR3 DNA: TGTGCCAGCAGCTTAACCGGCGGCCTGGAGACCCAGTACTTC; CDR3 protein: CASSLTGGLETQYF; D gene: .; J gene: TRBJ2-5; clone size: .; V gene: TRBV7-9
CDR3 DNA: TGCGCCAGCAGCTTGGCTGGTAGCGGGGGGGCCGGGTGGAATGAGCAGTTCTTC; CDR3 protein: CASSLAGSGGAGWNEQFF; D gene: TRBD2; J gene: TRBJ2-1; clone size: .; V gene: TRBV5-1
CDR3 DNA: TGTGCCATCAGTGCGATGGACAGGGGGGACACTGAAGCTTTCTTT; CDR3 protein: CAISAMDRGDTEAFF; D gene: TRBD1; J gene: TRBJ1-1; clone size: .; V gene: TRBV10-3
CDR3 DNA: TGCGCCAGCAGCCAGAGGGCAACTAATGAAAAACTGTTTTTT; CDR3 protein: CASSQRATNEKLFF; D gene: .; J gene: TRBJ1-4; clone size: few; V gene: TRBV4-3
CDR3 DNA: TGTGCCAGCAGCTTTTACCCTCAGGGGGGAGGCACCGGGGAGCTGTTTTTT; CDR3 protein: CASSFYPQGGGTGELFF; D gene: .; J gene: TRBJ2-2; clone size: .; V gene: TRBV13
CDR3 DNA: TGCGCCAGCAGCCAAGTACCGTACGGCGATAATTCACCCCTCCACTTT; CDR3 protein: CASSQVPYGDNSPLHF; D gene: .; J gene: TRBJ1-6; clone size: .; V gene: TRBV4-3
CDR3 DNA: TGTGCCAGCAGTTTGGTGGGGCAGAGGAATTCACCCCTCCACTTT; CDR3 protein: CASSLVGQRNSPLHF; D gene: .; J gene: TRBJ1-6; clone size: once; V gene: TRBV28
CDR3 DNA: TGTGCCTGGAGGCGGGGCTACACCTTC; CDR3 protein: CAWRRGYTF; D gene: .; J gene: TRBJ1-2; clone size: .; V gene: TRBV30
CDR3 DNA: TGTGCCTGGAGTTGGGGGGTAAAATATGGCTACACCTTC; CDR3 protein: CAWSWGVKYGYTF; D gene: .; J gene: TRBJ1-2; clone size: .; V gene: TRBV30
CDR3 DNA: TGTGCCAGCAGCTTAGCTCCCGGGACCAACGATGAGCAGTTCTTC; CDR3 protein: CASSLAPGTNDEQFF; D gene: .; J gene: TRBJ2-1; clone size: .; V gene: TRBV11-3
CDR3 DNA: TGTGCCAGCAACTCCCTGGGGGACATCGGGGAAAAACTGTTTTTT; CDR3 protein: CASNSLGDIGEKLFF; D gene: .; J gene: TRBJ1-4; clone size: .; V gene: TRBV28
CDR3 DNA: TGTGCCAGCAGCCAAGCGGGGGCCTCCTACGAGCAGTACTTC; CDR3 protein: CASSQAGASYEQYF; D gene: TRBD2; J gene: TRBJ2-7; clone size: .; V gene: TRBV7-9
CDR3 DNA: TGCAGCGCCAACTTTGACAGGTTTCATCAGCCCCAGCATTTT; CDR3 protein: CSANFDRFHQPQHF; D gene: .; J gene: TRBJ1-5; clone size: .; V gene: TRBV29-1
CDR3 DNA: TGTGCCAGCAGCTTGGCCTACCTCAGGGGCGAGCAGTTCTTC; CDR3 protein: CASSLAYLRGEQFF; D gene: .; J gene: TRBJ2-1; clone size: .; V gene: TRBV5-4
CDR3 DNA: TGTGCCAGCTCCCGAAGGGGCACAGATACGCAGTATTTT; CDR3 protein: CASSRRGTDTQYF; D gene: .; J gene: TRBJ2-3; clone size: .; V gene: TRBV11-3
CDR3 DNA: TGCGCCAGCAGCCGGCCAGGAGCCTACGAGCAGTACTTC; CDR3 protein: CASSRPGAYEQYF; D gene: .; J gene: TRBJ2-7; clone size: .; V gene: TRBV5-1
CDR3 DNA: TGTGCCTGGAGTTGGGAACAGGGCCAAGAGACCCAGTACTTC; CDR3 protein: CAWSWEQGQETQYF; D gene: .; J gene: TRBJ2-5; clone size: few; V gene: TRBV30
CDR3 DNA: TGTGCCAGCAGTGAAGAGGGGGGGAGCTCCTACAATGAGCAGTTCTTC; CDR3 protein: CASSEEGGSSYNEQFF; D gene: .; J gene: TRBJ2-1; clone size: .; V gene: TRBV2
CDR3 DNA: TGTGCCAGCTCACTCGAGACATATTCACCCCTCCACTTT; CDR3 protein: CASSLETYSPLHF; D gene: .; J gene: TRBJ1-6; clone size: .; V gene: TRBV18
CDR3 DNA: TGTGCCAGCACCCGGGGGGGGCCGGACACTGAAGCTTTCTTT; CDR3 protein: CASTRGGPDTEAFF; D gene: .; J gene: TRBJ1-1; clone size: once; V gene: TRBV6-5
CDR3 DNA: TGCGCCAGCAGCCGCACCAGGGGGAACGGGGAGCTGTTTTTT; CDR3 protein: CASSRTRGNGELFF; D gene: TRBD1; J gene: TRBJ2-2; clone size: few; V gene: TRBV4-3
CDR3 DNA: TGTGCCAGCTCACCCCAACCGGGGGGGGGCTCGAACACTGAAGCTTTCTTT; CDR3 protein: CASSPQPGGGSNTEAFF; D gene: .; J gene: TRBJ1-1; clone size: .; V gene: TRBV18
CDR3 DNA: TGTGCCAGCAGGGTCGGACTAGCTGGGACCGGGGAGCTGTTTTTT; CDR3 protein: CASRVGLAGTGELFF; D gene: TRBD2; J gene: TRBJ2-2; clone size: few; V gene: TRBV2
CDR3 DNA: TGTGCCAGTAGTATCCCGGCGGGGCCCTACGAGCAGTACTTC; CDR3 protein: CASSIPAGPYEQYF; D gene: .; J gene: TRBJ2-7; clone size: .; V gene: TRBV19
CDR3 DNA: TGTGCCCTCGGCAGGAACACCGGGGAGCTGTTTTTT; CDR3 protein: CALGRNTGELFF; D gene: .; J gene: TRBJ2-2; clone size: .; V gene: TRBV2
CDR3 DNA: TGCAGCGTCGAGGGGGGCAGCACAGATACGCAGTATTTT; CDR3 protein: CSVEGGSTDTQYF; D gene: .; J gene: TRBJ2-3; clone size: .; V gene: TRBV29-1
CDR3 DNA: TGCGCCAGCAGGGTGGAGGGGGCAACCGGGGAGCTGTTTTTT; CDR3 protein: CASRVEGATGELFF; D gene: .; J gene: TRBJ2-2; clone size: few; V gene: TRBV5-1
CDR3 DNA: TGTGCCAGCAGCCCTCAGCGGGGGCAAGAGACCCAGTACTTC; CDR3 protein: CASSPQRGQETQYF; D gene: TRBD2; J gene: TRBJ2-5; clone size: .; V gene: TRBV7-2
CDR3 DNA: TGTGCCAGCAGCCTCGACAGGGGGTACGAGCAGTACTTC; CDR3 protein: CASSLDRGYEQYF; D gene: TRBD1; J gene: TRBJ2-7; clone size: .; V gene: TRBV7-3
CDR3 DNA: TGTGCCAGCAGTTCCGGGGACCAAGAGACCCAGTACTTC; CDR3 protein: CASSSGDQETQYF; D gene: .; J gene: TRBJ2-5; clone size: .; V gene: TRBV6-6
CDR3 DNA: TGTGCCAGCAGCGTACAGGGGGGAGACACAGATACGCAGTATTTT; CDR3 protein: CASSVQGGDTDTQYF; D gene: .; J gene: TRBJ2-3; clone size: .; V gene: TRBV9
CDR3 DNA: TGTGCCAGCAGCCCTGGACAGGGGGCGAGCTATGGCTACACCTTC; CDR3 protein: CASSPGQGASYGYTF; D gene: TRBD1; J gene: TRBJ1-2; clone size: .; V gene: TRBV28